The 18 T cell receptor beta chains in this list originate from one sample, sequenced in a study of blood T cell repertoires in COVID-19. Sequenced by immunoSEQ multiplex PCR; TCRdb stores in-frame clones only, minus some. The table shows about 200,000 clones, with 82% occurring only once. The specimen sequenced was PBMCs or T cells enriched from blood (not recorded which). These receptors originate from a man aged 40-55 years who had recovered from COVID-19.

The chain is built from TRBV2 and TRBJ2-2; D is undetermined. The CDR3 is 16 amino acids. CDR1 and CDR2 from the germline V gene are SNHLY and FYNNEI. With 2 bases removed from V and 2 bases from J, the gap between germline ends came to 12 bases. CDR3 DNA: TGTGCCAGCAGTGAACGTGGAGATACCAACACCGGGGAGCTGTTTTTT. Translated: CASSERGDTNTGELFF.

CDR3 nucleotide sequence: TGCGCCAGCAGCCAAGAAATTACAGGGAGCGCCCAAACATACAATGAGCAGTTCTTC. It specifies CASSQEITGSAQTYNEQFF. The chain carries TRBV4-3 and TRBJ2-1, with D tentatively TRBD1 (6 bases). From germline, CDR1 is LGHNA and CDR2 YSLEER. The CDR3 has 19 residues. V lost 0 bases, J lost 4 bases, and 22 bases lay in between.

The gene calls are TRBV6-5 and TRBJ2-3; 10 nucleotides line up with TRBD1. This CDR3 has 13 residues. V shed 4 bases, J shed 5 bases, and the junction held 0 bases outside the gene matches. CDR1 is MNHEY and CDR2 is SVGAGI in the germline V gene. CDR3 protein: CASSWTGGDTQYF. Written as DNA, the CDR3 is TGTGCCAGCAGTTGGACAGGGGGAGATACGCAGTATTTT.

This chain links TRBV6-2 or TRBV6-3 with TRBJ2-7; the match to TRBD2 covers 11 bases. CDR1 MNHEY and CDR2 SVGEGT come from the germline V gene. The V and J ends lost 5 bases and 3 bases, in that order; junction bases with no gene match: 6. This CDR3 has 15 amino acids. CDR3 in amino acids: CASSRPTSGIYEQYF. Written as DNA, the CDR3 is TGTGCCAGCAGTAGACCGACTAGCGGGATCTACGAGCAGTACTTC.

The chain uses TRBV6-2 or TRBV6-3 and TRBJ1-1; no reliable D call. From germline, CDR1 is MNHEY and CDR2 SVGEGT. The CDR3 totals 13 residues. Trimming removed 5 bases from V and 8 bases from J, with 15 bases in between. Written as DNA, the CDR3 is TGTGCCAGCAGTCCCGCAGGCGCTCGGGAAGCTTTCTTT. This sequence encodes CASSPAGAREAFF.

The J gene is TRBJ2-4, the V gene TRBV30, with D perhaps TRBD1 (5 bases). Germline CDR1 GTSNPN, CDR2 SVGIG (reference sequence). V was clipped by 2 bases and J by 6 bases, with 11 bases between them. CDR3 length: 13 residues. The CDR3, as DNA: TGTGCCTGGAGTAGGCAGGGTGTAAACATTCAGTACTTC. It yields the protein CAWSRQGVNIQYF.

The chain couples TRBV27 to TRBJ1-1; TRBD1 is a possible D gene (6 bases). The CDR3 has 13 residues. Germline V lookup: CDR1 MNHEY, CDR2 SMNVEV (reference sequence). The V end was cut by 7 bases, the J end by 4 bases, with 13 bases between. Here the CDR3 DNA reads TGTGCCAGCAAGTGGGGGCAGGGCACTGAAGCTTTCTTT. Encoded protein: CASKWGQGTEAFF.

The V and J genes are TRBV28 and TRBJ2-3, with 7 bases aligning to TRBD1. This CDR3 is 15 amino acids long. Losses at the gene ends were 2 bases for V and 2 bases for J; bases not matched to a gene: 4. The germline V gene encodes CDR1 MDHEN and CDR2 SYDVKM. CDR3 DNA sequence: TGTGCCAGCAGTTTAGAACAGGGGAACACAGATACGCAGTATTTT. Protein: CASSLEQGNTDTQYF.

Written as DNA, the CDR3 is TGTGCCAGCAGCTTATCTAGCGGGAGCTACAATGAGCAGTTCTTC. Translation gives CASSLSSGSYNEQFF. The rearrangement links TRBV7-3 to TRBJ2-1, with 10 bases aligning to TRBD2. The CDR3 contains 15 residues. Germline loops: CDR1 SGHTA, CDR2 FQGTGA. Trimming took 2 bases from V and 3 from J; bases not matched to a gene: 1.

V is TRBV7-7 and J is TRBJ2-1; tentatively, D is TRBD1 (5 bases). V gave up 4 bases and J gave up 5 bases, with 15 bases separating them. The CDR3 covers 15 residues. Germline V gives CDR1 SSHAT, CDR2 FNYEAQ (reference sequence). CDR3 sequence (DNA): TGTGCCAGCAGCTCCGCAGGGATCAGCGACAATGAGCAGTTCTTC. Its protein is CASSSAGISDNEQFF.

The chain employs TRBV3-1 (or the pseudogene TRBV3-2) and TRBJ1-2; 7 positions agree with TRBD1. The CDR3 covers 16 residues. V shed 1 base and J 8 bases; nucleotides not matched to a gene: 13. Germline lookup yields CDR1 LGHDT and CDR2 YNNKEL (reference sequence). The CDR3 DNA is TGTGCCAGCAGCCAAGTGGGAGGTCTGACAGGGCAAGGCTACACCTTC. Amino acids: CASSQVGGLTGQGYTF.

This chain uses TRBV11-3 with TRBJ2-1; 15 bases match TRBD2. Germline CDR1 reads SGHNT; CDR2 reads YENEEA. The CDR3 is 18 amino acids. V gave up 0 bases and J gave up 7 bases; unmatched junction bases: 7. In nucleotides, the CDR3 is TGTGCCAGCAGCTTAGACAATACCGGGACTAGCGGGAGGAATGAGCAGTTCTTC. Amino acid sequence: CASSLDNTGTSGRNEQFF. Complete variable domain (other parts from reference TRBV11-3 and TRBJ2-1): EAGVVQSPRYKIIEKKQPVAFWCNPISGHNTLYWYLQNLGQGPELLIRYENEEAVDDSQLPKDRFSAERLKGVDSTLKIQPAELGDSAVYLCASSLDNTGTSGRNEQFFGPGTRLTVL.

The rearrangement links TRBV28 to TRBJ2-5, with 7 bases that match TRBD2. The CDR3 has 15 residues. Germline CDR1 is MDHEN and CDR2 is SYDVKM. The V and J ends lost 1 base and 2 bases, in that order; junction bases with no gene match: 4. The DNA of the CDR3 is TGTGCCAGCAGTTTATCGGGGGGTTTTCAAGAGACCCAGTACTTC. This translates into CASSLSGGFQETQYF.

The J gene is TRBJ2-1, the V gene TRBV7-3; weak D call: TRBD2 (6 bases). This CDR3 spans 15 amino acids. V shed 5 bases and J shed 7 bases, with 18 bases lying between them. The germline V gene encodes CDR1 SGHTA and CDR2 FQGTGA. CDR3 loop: CASSRTGTLRNEQFF. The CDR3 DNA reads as TGTGCCAGCAGCCGGACCGGGACTTTAAGAAATGAGCAGTTCTTC.

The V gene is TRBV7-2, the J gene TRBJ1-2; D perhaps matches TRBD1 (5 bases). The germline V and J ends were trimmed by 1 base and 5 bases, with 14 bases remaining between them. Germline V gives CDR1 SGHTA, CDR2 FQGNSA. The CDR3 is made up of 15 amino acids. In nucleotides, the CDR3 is TGTGCCAGCAGCTTAGATCTGGGGGGGAGTTATGGCTACACCTTC. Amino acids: CASSLDLGGSYGYTF.

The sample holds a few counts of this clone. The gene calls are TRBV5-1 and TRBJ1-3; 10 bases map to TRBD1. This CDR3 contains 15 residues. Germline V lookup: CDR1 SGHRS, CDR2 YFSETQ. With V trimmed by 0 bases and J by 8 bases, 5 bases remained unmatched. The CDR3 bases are TGCGCCAGCAGCTTGGCCGGGACAGGGGTAGACACCATATATTTT. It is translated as CASSLAGTGVDTIYF.

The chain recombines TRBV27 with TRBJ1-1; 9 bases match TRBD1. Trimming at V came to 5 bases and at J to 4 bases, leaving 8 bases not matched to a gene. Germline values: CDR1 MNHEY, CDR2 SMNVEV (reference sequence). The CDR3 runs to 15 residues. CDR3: CASSVPRQGGTEAFF. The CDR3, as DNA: TGTGCCAGCAGTGTCCCCCGACAGGGGGGCACTGAAGCTTTCTTT.

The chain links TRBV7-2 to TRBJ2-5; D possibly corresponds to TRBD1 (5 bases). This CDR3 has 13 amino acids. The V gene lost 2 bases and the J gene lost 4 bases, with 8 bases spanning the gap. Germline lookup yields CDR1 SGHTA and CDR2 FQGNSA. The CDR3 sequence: CASSLLGPETQYF. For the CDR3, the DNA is TGTGCCAGCAGCTTACTGGGGCCAGAGACCCAGTACTTC. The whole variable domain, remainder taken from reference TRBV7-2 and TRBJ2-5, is GAGVSQSPSNKVTEKGKDVELRCDPISGHTALYWYRQSLGQGLEFLIYFQGNSAPDKSGLPSDRFSAERTGGSVSTLTIQRTQQEDSAVYLCASSLLGPETQYFGPGTRLLVL.